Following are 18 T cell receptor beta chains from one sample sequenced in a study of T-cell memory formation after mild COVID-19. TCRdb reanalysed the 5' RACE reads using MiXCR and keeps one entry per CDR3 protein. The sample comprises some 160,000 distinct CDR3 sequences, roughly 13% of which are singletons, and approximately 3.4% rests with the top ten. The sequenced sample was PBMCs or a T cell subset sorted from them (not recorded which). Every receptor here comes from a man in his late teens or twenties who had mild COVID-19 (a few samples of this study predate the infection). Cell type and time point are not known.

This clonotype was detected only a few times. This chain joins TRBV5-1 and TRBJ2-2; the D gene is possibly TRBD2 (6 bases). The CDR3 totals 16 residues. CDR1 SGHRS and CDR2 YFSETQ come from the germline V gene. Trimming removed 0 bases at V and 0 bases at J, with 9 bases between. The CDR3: CASSLVGGSNTGELFF. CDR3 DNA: TGCGCCAGCAGCTTGGTGGGAGGTTCGAACACCGGGGAGCTGTTTTTT.

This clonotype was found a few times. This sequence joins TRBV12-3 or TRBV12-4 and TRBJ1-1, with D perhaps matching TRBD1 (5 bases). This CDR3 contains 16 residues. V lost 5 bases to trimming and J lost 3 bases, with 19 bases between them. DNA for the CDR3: TGTGCCAGCAGTCACGGGGATGGCAGGGTGGACACTGAAGCTTTCTTT. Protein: CASSHGDGRVDTEAFF.

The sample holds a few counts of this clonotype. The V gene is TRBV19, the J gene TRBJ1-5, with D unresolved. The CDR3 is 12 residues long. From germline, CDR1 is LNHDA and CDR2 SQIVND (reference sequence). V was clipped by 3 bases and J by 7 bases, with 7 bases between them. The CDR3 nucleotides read TGTGCCAGTAGTATTAGGTCGCAGCCCCAGCATTTT. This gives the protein CASSIRSQPQHF.

The CDR3 spells CASRQSNQPQHF. As DNA, the CDR3 is TGTGCCAGCAGACAGAGCAATCAGCCCCAGCATTTT. V usage is TRBV12-3 or TRBV12-4 and J usage is TRBJ1-5; D not resolved. V was trimmed by 6 bases and J by 1 base, leaving 4 bases between them. The CDR3 has 12 residues.

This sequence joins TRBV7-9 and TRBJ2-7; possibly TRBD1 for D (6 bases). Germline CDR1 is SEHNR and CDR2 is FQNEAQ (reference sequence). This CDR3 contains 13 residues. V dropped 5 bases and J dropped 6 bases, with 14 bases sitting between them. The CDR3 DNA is TGTGCCAGCAGCCGACAGGATCGGAGCGAGCAGTACGTC. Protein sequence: CASSRQDRSEQYV.

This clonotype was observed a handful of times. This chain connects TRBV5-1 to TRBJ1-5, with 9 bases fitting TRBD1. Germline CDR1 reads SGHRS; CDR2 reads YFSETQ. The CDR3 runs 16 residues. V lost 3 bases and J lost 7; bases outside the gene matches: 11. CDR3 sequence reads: CASSYGTGGPGQPQHF. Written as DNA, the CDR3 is TGCGCCAGCAGCTATGGCACAGGGGGCCCCGGGCAGCCCCAGCATTTT.

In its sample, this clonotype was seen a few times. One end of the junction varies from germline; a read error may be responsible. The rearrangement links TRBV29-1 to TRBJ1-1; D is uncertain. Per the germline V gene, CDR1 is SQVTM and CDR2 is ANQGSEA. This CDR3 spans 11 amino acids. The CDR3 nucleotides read TGCAGCGCCCTGTGGAACTCTGAAGCTTTCTTT. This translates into CSALWNSEAFF.

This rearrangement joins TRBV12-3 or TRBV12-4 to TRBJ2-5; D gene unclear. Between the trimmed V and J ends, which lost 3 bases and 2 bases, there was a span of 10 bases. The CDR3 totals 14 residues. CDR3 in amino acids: CASSFRQPQETQYF. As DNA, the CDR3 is TGTGCCAGCAGTTTCAGGCAGCCACAAGAGACCCAGTACTTC.

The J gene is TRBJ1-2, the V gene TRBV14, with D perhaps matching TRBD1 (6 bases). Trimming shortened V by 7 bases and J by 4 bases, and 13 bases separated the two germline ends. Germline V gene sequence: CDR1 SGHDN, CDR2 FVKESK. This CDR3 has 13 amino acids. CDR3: CASTQGFGYGYTF. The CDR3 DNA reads TGTGCCAGCACCCAGGGGTTCGGCTATGGCTACACCTTC.

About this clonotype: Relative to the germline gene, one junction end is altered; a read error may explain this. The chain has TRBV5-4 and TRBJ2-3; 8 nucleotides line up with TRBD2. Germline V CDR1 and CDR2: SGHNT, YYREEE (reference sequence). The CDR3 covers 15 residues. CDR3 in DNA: TGTGCCAGCGGCTTGAACGGGGGGGCTGGTGATACGCAGTATTTT. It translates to CASGLNGGAGDTQYF.

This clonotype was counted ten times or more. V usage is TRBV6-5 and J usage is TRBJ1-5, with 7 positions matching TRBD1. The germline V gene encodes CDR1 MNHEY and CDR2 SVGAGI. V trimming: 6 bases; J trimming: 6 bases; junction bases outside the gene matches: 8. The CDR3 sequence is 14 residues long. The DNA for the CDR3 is TGTGCCAGCAGCCTCAGACAGGGCGGTCAGCCCCAGCATTTT. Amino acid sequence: CASSLRQGGQPQHF.

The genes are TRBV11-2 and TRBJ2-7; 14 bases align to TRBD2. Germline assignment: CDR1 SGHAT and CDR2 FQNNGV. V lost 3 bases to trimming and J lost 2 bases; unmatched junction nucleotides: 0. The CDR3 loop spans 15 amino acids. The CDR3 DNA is TGTGCCAGCAGCTTGGGACTAGCGGGGGCCTACGAGCAGTACGTC. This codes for CASSLGLAGAYEQYV.

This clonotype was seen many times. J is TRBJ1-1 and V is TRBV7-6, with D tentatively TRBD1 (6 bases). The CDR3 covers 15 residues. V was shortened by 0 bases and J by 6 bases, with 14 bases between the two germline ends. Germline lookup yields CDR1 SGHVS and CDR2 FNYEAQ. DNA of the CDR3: TGTGCCAGCAGCTTAGCTCAGGGGAAGCTCGCTGAAGCTTTCTTT. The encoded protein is CASSLAQGKLAEAFF.

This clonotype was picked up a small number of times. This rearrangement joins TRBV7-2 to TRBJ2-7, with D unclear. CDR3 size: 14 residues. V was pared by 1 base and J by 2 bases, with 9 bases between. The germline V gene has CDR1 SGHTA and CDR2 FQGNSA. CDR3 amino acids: CASSLVPSAYEQYF. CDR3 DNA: TGTGCCAGCAGCTTAGTCCCGTCCGCCTACGAGCAGTACTTC.

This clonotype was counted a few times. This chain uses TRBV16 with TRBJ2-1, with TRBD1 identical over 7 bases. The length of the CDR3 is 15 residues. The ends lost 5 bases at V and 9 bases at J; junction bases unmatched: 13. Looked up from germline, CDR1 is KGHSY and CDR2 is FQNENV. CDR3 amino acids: CASSKQGELSFEQFF. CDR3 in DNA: TGTGCCAGCAGCAAGCAGGGGGAACTTTCATTTGAGCAGTTCTTC.

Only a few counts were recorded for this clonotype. The CDR3 region is CATSRDLTGLRPQHF. The DNA of the CDR3 is TGTGCCACCAGCAGAGATTTAACGGGGCTCCGGCCCCAGCATTTT. This chain joins TRBV15 and TRBJ1-5, with a weak D call TRBD1 (5 bases). Germline assignment: CDR1 LNHNV and CDR2 YYDKDF (reference sequence). The CDR3 length is 15 residues. The V end was cut by 0 bases, the J end by 9 bases, with 15 bases between.

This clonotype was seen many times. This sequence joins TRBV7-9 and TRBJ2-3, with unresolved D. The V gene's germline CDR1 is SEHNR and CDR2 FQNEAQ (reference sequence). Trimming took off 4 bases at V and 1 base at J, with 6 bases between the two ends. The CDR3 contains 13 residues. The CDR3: CASSSAGTDTQYF. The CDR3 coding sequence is TGTGCCAGCAGCTCAGCAGGCACAGATACGCAGTATTTT.

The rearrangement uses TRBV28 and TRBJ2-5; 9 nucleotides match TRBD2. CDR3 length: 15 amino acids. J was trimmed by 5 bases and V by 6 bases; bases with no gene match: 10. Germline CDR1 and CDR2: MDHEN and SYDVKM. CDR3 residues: CASRVYAGGPETQYF. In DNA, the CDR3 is TGTGCCAGCAGGGTCTATGCGGGGGGGCCCGAGACCCAGTACTTC.